The TCR beta chain under discussion was sequenced for a study of control samples from healthy donors and cancer patients (dated by TCRdb to the early 2020s). CDR1 and CDR2 are read off the germline V gene (reference sequence) as LGHDT and YNNKEL. V and J are truncated by 1 base and 8 bases respectively, leaving an intervening sequence of 10 bases. From its cysteine to its phenylalanine, the CDR3 spans 13 amino acids. The read is trimmed to its CDR3 DNA, 39 bases read in frame from base 1. This clone was observed a few times. Its cognate antigen has yet to be identified. The input lacks base qualities; no much larger clone sits a single base away. The method was the immunoSEQ multiplex PCR assay. Drawn from immuneACCESS, this table holds only the in-frame rearrangements with V and J called that TCRdb kept. Clones are partly lost; checked studies trace under half to an unresolved V gene and leave the rest unexplained. This sample has some 67,000 clones in its table, and around 87% of those were observed once. The top ten clones comprise approximately 2.1% of the sample.

The receptor was isolated from a woman aged 50 to 60 with head and neck cancer. The rearranged segments are TRBV3-1 (or the pseudogene TRBV3-2) and TRBJ2-3, with no reliable assignment of the D segment. The specimen was PBMCs. The bases read TGTGCCAGCAGCCAAGGTGGGCCGGGTACGCAGTATTTT. The resulting protein is CASSQGGPGTQYF.